This T cell receptor (beta chain) was captured in a study of relationships among human T cell subsets listed by TCRdb under 2010. Describing the broader study: The study sequenced eight distinct T cell populations from blood: pan T, CD8 cytotoxic, regulatory, Th1, Th2, naive plus transitional, activated and memory cells. Here is what the overall study found, with its caveats: More than 60% of CD8+ cytotoxic sequences came from clones with more than 100 reads, while the regulatory and Th2 subsets showed few clones of that size. Substantial CDR3 sharing among Th1, Th2 and regulatory T cells was interpreted as suggesting stochastic cell fate choices. No statistically significant differences in V, D and J usage, CDR3 length or N-nucleotide additions were observed among the seven subsets. T cell counts went unrecorded for two pan T samples, which were processed alongside pan B cells. A CD4+CD8+ double-positive population could not be excluded by the bead-based sorting.

Receptors were amplified or captured by multiplex PCR. Data came from a 454 GS FLX. TCR alpha and beta CDR3 regions were amplified from mRNA by semiquantitative ARM-PCR. In ARM-PCR, tagged nested gene-specific primers were applied first, and communal superprimers then carried out the exponential amplification. Before the first-round PCR products went through the second amplification round, exonuclease was used to remove the nested primers. Amplicons were sequenced on the 454 platform, which allows rapid sequencing of millions of DNA fragments without cloning bias. A read was counted as effective if the read could be mapped to both V and J germline segments. On the authors' methods: Reads were assigned to germline V, D and J segments with IRmap, which uses pyromap, a Smith-Waterman modification adapted to 454 sequencing errors. Cutoffs set at the 99th percentile of alignment scores from simulated random sequences were applied to filter D-beta assignments. The CDR3 was taken to be the amino acids lying between the conserved V-segment Y[YFLI]C motif and the J-segment [FW]GXGT motif. A compound Poisson process model, previously applied to large-scale EST data, was used to estimate repertoire diversity. A cross-contamination detection procedure was applied to argue against sample contamination as the source of shared CDR3s. TCRdb reanalyzed the raw reads on its own, using fastp at Q25 for trimming and MiXCR for clone calling, and kept in-frame beta chains. Rows are unified per CDR3 protein, each entry keeping the most common DNA and genes. These V and J calls derive from TCRdb rather than the authors' analysis. The sample records around 2,600 distinct CDR3 sequences, roughly 79% of which are singletons. Of the sample, approximately 16% falls within the top ten clones.

From the germline V gene (reference sequence), CDR1 is LNHNV and CDR2 is YYDKDF. V is reduced by 4 bases and J by 10 bases, leaving a spacing of 23 bases between them. The cysteine opens and the phenylalanine closes a CDR3 of 16 amino acids. Kept here is only the CDR3 DNA, which spans 48 bases and is read in frame from base 1. A word on this clonotype: The antigen it binds to is not known. No qualities accompany the bases; no much larger clone lies one base away.

Miltenyi superparamagnetic beads coated with subset-specific monoclonal antibodies were used to isolate the T cell subsets. Every T cell population was isolated from peripheral blood. Whole blood was subjected to Ficoll separation to obtain mononuclear cells, from which monocytes were subsequently depleted using anti-CD14 microbeads. The isolated cell populations were resuspended in RNAprotect reagent immediately. In general terms, the pan T sample was made up of CD3+ T cells. The sequence is built from TRBV15 and TRBJ2-1; perhaps TRBD1 is the D gene, with 6 bases matching. The receptor was isolated from a man aged 40-55 years in good health. What was sequenced was total T cells sorted from blood. The intended sense of this specimen's cell subset or site label: CD3+ T cells in general. The sequenced DNA: TGTGCCACCAGCACCACAGGGTACTCAGGTCTGCGAGAGCAGTTCTTC. This encodes CATSTTGYSGLREQFF. With all but the CDR3 taken from the reference TRBV15 and TRBJ2-1 genes, the full variable domain is: DAMVIQNPRYQVTQFGKPVTLSCSQTLNHNVMYWYQQKSSQAPKLLFHYYDKDFNNEADTPDNFQSRRPNTSFCFLDIRSPGLGDTAMYLCATSTTGYSGLREQFFGPGTRLTVL.